The T cell receptor (beta chain) described here comes from a study of blood T cell repertoires in COVID-19. Across the study: Collection of acute and convalescent COVID-19 samples took place in the United States, Italy and Spain. Nucleic acid was either cDNA or gDNA, and it came from T cells, B-cell-depleted T cells, or PBMCs.

This clone turned up a few times. How the authors handled the data: It was from reference gene primer amplification that nucleated cell counts were estimated. TCRdb keeps only in-frame clones here, not all; method: immunoSEQ multiplex PCR. V and J calls and clone size follow that table, whereas D and trimming were derived from the DNA. The top ten hold 19% of the sample, which has 90,000 to 150,000 clones, about 89% seen once. This CDR3 has 15 amino acids. The V gene's germline CDR1 is MNHEY and CDR2 SVGAGI. V was shortened by 2 bases and J by 2 bases, with 13 bases between the two germline ends. V is TRBV6-5 and J is TRBJ2-7; tentative D call: TRBD2 (6 bases). The sequence was obtained from a human donor with acute or convalescent COVID-19. The donor label of this sample is uncertain. The sample was peripheral blood. The CDR3, as DNA: TGTGCCAGCAGTTACGCAGTAGCGGACCCCTACGAGCAGTACTTC. It specifies CASSYAVADPYEQYF.